A single sample is the source of the 5 T cell receptor beta chains below, sequenced in a study of regulatory T cells in long-lasting Graves disease (dated by TCRdb to the early 2020s). The library came from multiplex PCR. These reads were obtained on an Illumina HiSeq 4000. iRepertoire HTBI primers and Arm-PCR amplification of CDR3 regions were used to construct TCR beta libraries. The public reads were reprocessed in TCRdb via fastp at Q25 and MiXCR, keeping in-frame beta chains. CDR3 protein duplicates are merged, each entry listing the most common genes and DNA. The sample table holds a few hundred thousand distinct CDR3 sequences, of which about 20% were seen once. Approximately 25% of the sample belongs to the ten largest clones. The sample's time point label, decoded: persistent/refractory GD, antithyroid drugs over 5 years with positive TRAb. For both TCR sequencing and RNA sequencing, RNA was extracted from PBMCs using TRIzol.

The specimen was peripheral blood mononuclear cells (PBMCs), collected when the disease was refractory, from a patient treated with antithyroid drugs. The source is a female donor with Graves disease.

This clonotype has more than one count but fewer than ten. This sequence joins TRBV4-1 and TRBJ1-1; D unclear. The CDR3 is 16 amino acids. From germline, CDR1 is MGHRA and CDR2 YSYEKL. With 1 base removed from V and 1 base from J, the gap between germline ends came to 13 bases. This chain's CDR3 is CASSQGALDQNTEAFF. The CDR3 DNA reads TGCGCCAGCAGCCAAGGGGCCCTGGATCAGAACACTGAAGCTTTCTTT.

The genes are TRBV20-1 and TRBJ2-7; 10 bases are shared with TRBD1. The V gene end was trimmed by 0 bases and the J gene end by 3 bases; junction bases not matched to a gene: 5. Looked up from germline, CDR1 is DFQATT and CDR2 is SNEGSKA (reference sequence). This CDR3 region has 15 residues. CDR3 in amino acids: CSARERDRGLYEQYF. The DNA of the CDR3 is TGCAGTGCTAGAGAGAGGGACAGGGGTCTCTACGAGCAGTACTTC.

This clonotype was seen many times. This chain uses TRBV28 with TRBJ1-1; weak D call: TRBD1 (5 bases). V was clipped by 5 bases and J by 6 bases, with 16 bases between them. The CDR3 sequence is 14 residues long. CDR1 and CDR2 from the germline V gene are MDHEN and SYDVKM. CDR3 protein: CASSPSPGGAEAFF. The CDR3 nucleotides read TGTGCCAGCAGTCCCTCGCCGGGGGGAGCTGAAGCTTTCTTT.

V and J are TRBV2 and TRBJ2-7, with 8 bases matching TRBD2. J was trimmed by 0 bases and V by 6 bases; bases with no gene match: 13. There are 17 residues in the CDR3. Germline CDR1 is SNHLY and CDR2 is FYNNEI. For the CDR3, the DNA is TGTGCCAGCAGCAACGGGCCGGAGACTAGCGACTCCTACGAGCAGTACTTC. Translated: CASSNGPETSDSYEQYF.

CDR3 DNA: TGTGCCAGCTCACCATTGACAGGGGCGGCTGGGGCCAACGTCCTGACTTTC. This sequence encodes CASSPLTGAAGANVLTF. The chain employs TRBV18 and TRBJ2-6, with TRBD1 matching 8 bases. The germline V gene has CDR1 KGHSH and CDR2 LQKENI. The V segment lost 2 bases and the J segment 2 bases; nucleotides outside the gene matches: 5. The CDR3 is made up of 17 amino acids.